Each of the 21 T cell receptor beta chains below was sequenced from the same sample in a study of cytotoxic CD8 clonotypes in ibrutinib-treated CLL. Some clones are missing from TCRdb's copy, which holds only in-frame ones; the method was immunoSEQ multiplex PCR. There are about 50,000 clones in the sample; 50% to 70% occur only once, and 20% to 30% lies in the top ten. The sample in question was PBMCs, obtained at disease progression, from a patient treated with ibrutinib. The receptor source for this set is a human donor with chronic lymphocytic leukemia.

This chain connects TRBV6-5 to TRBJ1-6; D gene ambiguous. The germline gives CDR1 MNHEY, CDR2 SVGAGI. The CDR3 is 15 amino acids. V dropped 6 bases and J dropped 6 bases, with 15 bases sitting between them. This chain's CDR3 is CASRPYLSLNSPLHF. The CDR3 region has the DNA TGTGCCAGCAGACCGTACCTTTCCCTTAATTCACCCCTCCACTTT.

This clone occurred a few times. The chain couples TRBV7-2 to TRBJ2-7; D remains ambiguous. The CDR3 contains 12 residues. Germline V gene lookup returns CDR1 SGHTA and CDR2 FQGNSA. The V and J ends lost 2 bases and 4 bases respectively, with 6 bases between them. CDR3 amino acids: CASSLMEYEQYF. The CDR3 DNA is TGTGCCAGCAGCTTAATGGAATACGAGCAGTACTTC.

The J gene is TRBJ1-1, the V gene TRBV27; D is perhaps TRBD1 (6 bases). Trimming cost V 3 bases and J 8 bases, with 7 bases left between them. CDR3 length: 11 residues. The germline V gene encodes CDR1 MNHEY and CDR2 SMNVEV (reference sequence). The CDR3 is CASSFGTEAFF. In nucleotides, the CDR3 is TGTGCCAGCAGTTTTGGGACAGAAGCTTTCTTT.

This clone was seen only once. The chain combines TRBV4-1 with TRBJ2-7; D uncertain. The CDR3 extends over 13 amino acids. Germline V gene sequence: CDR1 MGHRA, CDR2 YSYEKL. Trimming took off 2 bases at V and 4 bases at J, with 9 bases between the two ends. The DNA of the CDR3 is TGCGCCAGCAGCCAAATAGCAGGTTACGAGCAGTACTTC. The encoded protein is CASSQIAGYEQYF.

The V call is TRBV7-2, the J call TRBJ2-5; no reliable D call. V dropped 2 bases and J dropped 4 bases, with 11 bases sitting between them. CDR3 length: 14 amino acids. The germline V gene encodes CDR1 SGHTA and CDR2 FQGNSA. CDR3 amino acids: CASSLFLSSETQYF. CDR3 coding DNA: TGTGCCAGCAGCTTATTCCTGAGTTCAGAGACCCAGTACTTC.

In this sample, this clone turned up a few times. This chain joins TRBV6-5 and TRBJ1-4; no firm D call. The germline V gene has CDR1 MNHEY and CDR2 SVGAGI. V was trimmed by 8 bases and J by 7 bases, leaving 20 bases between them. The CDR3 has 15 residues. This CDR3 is CASLSFRTPSEKLFF. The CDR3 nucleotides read TGTGCCAGCCTCTCGTTCCGAACCCCCAGTGAAAAACTGTTTTTT.

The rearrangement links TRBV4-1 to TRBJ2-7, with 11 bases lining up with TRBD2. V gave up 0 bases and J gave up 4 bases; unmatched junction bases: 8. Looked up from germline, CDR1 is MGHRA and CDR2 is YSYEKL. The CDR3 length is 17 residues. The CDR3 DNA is TGCGCCAGCAGCCAAGAAACTAGCGGGAGTCTAGGATACGAGCAGTACTTC. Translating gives CASSQETSGSLGYEQYF.

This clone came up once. The CDR3 nucleotides are TGTGCCAGCAGCGTATTGAGTGACTCCTACGAGCAGTACTTC. Translated: CASSVLSDSYEQYF. The genes are TRBV9 and TRBJ2-7; no clear D. This CDR3 is built from 14 residues. Germline CDR1 and CDR2: SGDLS and YYNGEE. The V gene lost 1 base and the J gene lost 0 bases, with 8 bases spanning the gap.

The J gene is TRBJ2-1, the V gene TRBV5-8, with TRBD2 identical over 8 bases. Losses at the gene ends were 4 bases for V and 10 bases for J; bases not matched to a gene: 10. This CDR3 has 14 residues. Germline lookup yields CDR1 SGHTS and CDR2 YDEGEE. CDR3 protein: CASSPIAGSEEQFF. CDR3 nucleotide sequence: TGTGCCAGCAGCCCAATAGCGGGGTCAGAAGAGCAGTTCTTC.

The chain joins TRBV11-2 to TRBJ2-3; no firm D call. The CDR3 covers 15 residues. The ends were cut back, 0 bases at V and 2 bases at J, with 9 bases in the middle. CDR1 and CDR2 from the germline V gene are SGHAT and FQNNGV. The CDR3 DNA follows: TGTGCCAGCAGCTTAGAAGGGTCCCACACAGATACGCAGTATTTT. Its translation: CASSLEGSHTDTQYF.

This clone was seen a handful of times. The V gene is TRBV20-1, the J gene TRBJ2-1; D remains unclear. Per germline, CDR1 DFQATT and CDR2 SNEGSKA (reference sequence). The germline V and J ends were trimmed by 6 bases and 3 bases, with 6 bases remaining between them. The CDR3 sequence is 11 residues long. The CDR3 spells CSAWLYNEQFF. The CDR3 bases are TGCAGTGCCTGGCTCTACAATGAGCAGTTCTTC.

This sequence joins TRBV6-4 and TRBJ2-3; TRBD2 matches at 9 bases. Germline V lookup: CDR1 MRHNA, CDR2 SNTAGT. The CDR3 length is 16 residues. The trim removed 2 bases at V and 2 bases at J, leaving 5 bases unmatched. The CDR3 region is CASSDRAGGPTDTQYF. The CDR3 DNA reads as TGTGCCAGCAGTGACCGGGCGGGAGGGCCCACAGATACGCAGTATTTT.

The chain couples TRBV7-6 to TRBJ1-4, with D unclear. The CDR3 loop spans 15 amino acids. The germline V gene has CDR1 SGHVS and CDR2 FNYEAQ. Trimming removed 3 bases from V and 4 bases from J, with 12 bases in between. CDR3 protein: CASSLGQSFNEKLFF. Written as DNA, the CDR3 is TGTGCCAGCAGCTTGGGTCAGTCGTTTAATGAAAAACTGTTTTTT.

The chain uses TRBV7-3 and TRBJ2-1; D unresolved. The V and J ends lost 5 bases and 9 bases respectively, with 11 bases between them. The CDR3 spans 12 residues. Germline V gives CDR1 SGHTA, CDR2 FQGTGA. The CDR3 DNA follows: TGTGCCAGCAGCCGTAGCTCTTCTGAGCAGTTCTTC. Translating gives CASSRSSSEQFF.

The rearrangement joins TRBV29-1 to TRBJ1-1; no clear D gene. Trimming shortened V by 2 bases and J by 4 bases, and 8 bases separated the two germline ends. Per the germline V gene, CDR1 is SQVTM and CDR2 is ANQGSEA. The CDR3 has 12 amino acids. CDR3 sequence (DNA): TGCAGCGTTGAATCGACAATCACTGAAGCTTTCTTT. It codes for CSVESTITEAFF.

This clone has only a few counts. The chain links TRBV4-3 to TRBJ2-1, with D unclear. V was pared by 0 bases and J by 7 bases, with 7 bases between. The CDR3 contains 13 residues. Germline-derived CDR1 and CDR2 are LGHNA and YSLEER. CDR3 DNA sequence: TGCGCCAGCAGCCAAGATTGGGCAAATGAGCAGTTCTTC. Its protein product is CASSQDWANEQFF.

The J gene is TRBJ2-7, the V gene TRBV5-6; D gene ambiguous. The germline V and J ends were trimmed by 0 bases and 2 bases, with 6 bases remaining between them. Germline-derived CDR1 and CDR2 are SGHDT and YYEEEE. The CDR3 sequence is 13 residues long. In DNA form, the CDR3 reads TGTGCCAGCAGCTTGGGTAGTACCTACGAGCAGTACTTC. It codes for CASSLGSTYEQYF.

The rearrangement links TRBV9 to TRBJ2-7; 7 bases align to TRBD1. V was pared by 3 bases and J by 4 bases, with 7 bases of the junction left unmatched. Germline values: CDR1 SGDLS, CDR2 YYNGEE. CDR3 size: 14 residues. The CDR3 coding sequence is TGTGCCAGCAGCGAACGACAGGGTGGGTACGAGCAGTACTTC. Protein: CASSERQGGYEQYF.

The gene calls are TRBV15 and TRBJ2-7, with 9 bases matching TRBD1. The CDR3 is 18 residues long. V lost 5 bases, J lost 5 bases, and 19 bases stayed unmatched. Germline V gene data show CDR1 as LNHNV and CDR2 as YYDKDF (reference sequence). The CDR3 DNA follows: TGTGCCACCAGCCCGAACCGGAAGGGCCGGGACAGGGTGAACGAGCAGTACTTC. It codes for CATSPNRKGRDRVNEQYF.

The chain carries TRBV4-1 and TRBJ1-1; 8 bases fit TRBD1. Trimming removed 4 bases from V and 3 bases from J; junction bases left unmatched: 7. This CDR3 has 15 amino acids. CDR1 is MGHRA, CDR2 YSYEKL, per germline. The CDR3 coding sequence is TGCGCCAGCAGCCCCGGACAGGGACGGGACACTGAAGCTTTCTTT. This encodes CASSPGQGRDTEAFF.

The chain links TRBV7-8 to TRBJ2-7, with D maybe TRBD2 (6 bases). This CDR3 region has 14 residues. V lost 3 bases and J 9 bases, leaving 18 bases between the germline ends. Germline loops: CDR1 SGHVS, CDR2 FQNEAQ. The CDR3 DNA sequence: TGTGCCAGCAGCTTCACTAGCAAGATATGGGTGCAGTACTTC. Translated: CASSFTSKIWVQYF.